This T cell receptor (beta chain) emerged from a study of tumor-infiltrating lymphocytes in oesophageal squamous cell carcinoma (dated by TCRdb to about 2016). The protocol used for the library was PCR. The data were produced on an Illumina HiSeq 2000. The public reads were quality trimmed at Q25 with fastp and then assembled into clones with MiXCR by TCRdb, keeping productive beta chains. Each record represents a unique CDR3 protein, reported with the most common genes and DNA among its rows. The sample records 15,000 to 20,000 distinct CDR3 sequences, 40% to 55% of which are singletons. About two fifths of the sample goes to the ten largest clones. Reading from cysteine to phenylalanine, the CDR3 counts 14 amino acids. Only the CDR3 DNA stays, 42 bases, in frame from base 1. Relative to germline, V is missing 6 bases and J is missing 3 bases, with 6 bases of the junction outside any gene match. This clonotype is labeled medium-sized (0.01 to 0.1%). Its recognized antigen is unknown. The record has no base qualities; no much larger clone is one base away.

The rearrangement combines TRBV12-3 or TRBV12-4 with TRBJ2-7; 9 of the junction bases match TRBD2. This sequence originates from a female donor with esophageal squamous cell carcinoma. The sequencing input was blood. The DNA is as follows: TGTGCCAGCAGCCCCGAGACTAGCGGCTACGAGCAGTACTTC. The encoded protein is CASSPETSGYEQYF.